This T cell receptor beta chain appears in the sequencing data of a study of T cells after yellow fever vaccination. Overall study: SMART-Seq v4 Ultra Low Input prepared the low-cell-number fractions.

Generation of TCR cDNA used 5'RACE template switching (which added a universal primer site and UMIs). One entry per CDR3 protein, called by TCRdb with MiXCR from the 5' RACE reads. Of approximately 330,000 distinct CDR3 sequences in the sample, around an eighth were seen once. Trimming removed 1 base from V and 5 bases from J, with 24 bases in between. This CDR3 spans 19 amino acids. The V gene's germline CDR1 is SGHAT and CDR2 FQNNGV. The source is a man between 18 and 35 years old who received the YFV17D yellow fever vaccine. Sequenced material: CD4+ T cells sorted from PBMCs, taken 15 days after the yellow fever booster vaccination. The genes are TRBV11-2 and TRBJ2-4, with a tentative D call TRBD2 (6 bases). The CDR3 is CASSLGRGRNDLGENIQYF. The CDR3 DNA reads as TGTGCCAGCAGCTTAGGGCGGGGCCGCAATGACCTGGGGGAAAACATTCAGTACTTC.